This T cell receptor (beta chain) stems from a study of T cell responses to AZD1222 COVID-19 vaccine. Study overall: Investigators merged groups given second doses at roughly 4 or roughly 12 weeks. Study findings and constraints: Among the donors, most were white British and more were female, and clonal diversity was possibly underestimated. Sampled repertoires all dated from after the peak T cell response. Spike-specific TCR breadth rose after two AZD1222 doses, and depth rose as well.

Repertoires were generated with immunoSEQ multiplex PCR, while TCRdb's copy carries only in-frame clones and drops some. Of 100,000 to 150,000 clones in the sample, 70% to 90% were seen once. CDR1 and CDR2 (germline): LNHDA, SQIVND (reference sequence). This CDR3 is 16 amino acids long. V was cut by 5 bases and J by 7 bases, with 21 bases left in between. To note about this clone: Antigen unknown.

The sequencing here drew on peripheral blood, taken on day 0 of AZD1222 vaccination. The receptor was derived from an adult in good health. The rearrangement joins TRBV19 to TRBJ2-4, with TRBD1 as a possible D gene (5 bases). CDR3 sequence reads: CASSVPSKGRRNIQYF. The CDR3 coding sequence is TGTGCCAGTAGTGTGCCGTCAAAGGGGCGCCGGAACATTCAGTACTTC.